The clone carrying this T cell receptor beta chain came up a few times. Its specificity is unknown. The CDR3 is 20 residues long. Losses at the gene ends were 0 bases for V and 5 bases for J; bases not matched to a gene: 19. The V gene's germline CDR1 is SGHKS and CDR2 YYEKEE (reference sequence). 5'RACE primed at constant segments yielded TCR alpha and TCR beta cDNA libraries bearing sample barcodes and UMIs. TCRdb reprocessed the 5' RACE reads with MiXCR, giving one entry per CDR3 protein. This table holds 400,000 or so distinct CDR3 sequences, around 20% found once. These data belong to a study of T-cell memory formation after mild COVID-19. At the level of the study: In these data, TCR clusters were largely donor specific. General study results and limits: Among contracting clones, CD4+ were mainly CM/EM and CD8+ enriched in EMRA. In pre-infection memory, a portion of responding clones appeared, which suggested that cross-reactive memory joined.

The rearrangement joins TRBV5-5 to TRBJ2-2; 7 bases map to TRBD2. The receptor was isolated from an adult woman who had mild COVID-19 (a few samples of this study predate the infection). Cell type and time point are not known. Input material: PBMCs or a T cell subset sorted from them (not recorded which). CDR3 amino acids: CASSLEEAGRGLVWTGELFF. The CDR3 DNA reads as TGTGCCAGCAGCTTGGAGGAGGCGGGACGAGGACTAGTCTGGACCGGGGAGCTGTTTTTT.